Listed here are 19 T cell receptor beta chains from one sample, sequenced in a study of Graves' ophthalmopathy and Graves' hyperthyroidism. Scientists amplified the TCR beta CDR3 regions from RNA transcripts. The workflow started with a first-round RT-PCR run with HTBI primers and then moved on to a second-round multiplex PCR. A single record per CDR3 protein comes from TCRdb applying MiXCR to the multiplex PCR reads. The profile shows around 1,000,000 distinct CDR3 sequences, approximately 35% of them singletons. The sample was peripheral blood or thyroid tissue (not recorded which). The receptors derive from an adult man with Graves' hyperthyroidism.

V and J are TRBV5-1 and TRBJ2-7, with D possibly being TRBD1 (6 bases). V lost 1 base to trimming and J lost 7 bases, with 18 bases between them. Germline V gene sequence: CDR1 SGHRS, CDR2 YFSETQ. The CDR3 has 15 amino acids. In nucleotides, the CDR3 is TGCGCCAGCAGCTTGCTGGGGGCGACTCCTCAAGAGCAGTACTTC. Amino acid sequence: CASSLLGATPQEQYF.

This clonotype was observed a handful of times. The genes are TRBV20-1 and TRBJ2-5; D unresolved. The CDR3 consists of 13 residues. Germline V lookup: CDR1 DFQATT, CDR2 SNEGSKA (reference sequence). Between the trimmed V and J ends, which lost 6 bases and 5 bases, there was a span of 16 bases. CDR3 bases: TGCAGTGCCAGGTACCGGCCGGGCGAGACCCAGTACTTC. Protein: CSARYRPGETQYF.

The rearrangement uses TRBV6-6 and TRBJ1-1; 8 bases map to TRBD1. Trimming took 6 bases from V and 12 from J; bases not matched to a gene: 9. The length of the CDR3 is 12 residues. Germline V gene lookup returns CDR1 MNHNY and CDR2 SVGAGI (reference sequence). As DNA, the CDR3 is TGTGCCAGCAGAACAGGGGGAAGGGTTACTTTCTTT. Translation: CASRTGGRVTFF.

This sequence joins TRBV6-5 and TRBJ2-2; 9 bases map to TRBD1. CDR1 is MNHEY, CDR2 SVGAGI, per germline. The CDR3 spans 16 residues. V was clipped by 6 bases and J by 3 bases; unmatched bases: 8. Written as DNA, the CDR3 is TGTGCCAGCAGCCTAACCGGGACAGGGCACACCGGGGAGCTGTTTTTT. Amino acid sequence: CASSLTGTGHTGELFF.

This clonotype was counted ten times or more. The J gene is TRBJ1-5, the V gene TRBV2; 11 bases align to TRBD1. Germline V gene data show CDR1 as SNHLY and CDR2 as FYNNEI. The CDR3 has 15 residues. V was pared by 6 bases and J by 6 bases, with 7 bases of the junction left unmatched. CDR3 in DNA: TGTGCCAGCAGGGGGGACAGGGGGATTAGTCAGCCCCAGCATTTT. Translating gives CASRGDRGISQPQHF.

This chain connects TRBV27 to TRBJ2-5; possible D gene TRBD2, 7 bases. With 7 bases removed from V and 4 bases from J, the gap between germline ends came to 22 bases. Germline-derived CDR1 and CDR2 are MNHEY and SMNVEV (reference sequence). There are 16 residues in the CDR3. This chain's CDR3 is CASTFIGGRGLETQYF. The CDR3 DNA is TGTGCCAGCACTTTCATCGGGGGGCGCGGGCTAGAGACCCAGTACTTC.

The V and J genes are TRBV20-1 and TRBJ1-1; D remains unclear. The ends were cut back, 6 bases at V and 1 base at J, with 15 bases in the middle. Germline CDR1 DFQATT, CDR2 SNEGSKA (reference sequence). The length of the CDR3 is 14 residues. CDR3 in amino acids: CSATNPGRNTEAFF. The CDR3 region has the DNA TGCAGTGCCACCAACCCGGGGAGGAACACTGAAGCTTTCTTT.

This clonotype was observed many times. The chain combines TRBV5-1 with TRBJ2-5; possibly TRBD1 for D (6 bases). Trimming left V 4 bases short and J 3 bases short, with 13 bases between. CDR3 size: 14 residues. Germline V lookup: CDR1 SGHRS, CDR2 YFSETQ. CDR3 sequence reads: CASSLRDNKETQYF. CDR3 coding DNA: TGCGCCAGCAGCCTCCGGGACAACAAAGAGACCCAGTACTTC.

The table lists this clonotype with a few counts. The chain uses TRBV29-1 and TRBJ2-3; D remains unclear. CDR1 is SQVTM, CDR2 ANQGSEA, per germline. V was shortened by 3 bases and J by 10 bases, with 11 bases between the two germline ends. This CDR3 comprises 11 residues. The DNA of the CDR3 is TGCAGCGTTGATGTCTACGATGCGCAGTATTTT. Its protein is CSVDVYDAQYF.

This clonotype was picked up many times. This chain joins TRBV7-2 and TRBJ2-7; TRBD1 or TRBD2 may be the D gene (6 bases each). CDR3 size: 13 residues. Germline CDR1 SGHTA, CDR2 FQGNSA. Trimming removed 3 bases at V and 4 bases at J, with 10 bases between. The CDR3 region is CASSFGGLYEQYF. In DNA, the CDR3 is TGTGCCAGCAGCTTCGGGGGCTTGTACGAGCAGTACTTC. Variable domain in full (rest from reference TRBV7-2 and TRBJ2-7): GAGVSQSPSNKVTEKGKDVELRCDPISGHTALYWYRQSLGQGLEFLIYFQGNSAPDKSGLPSDRFSAERTGGSVSTLTIQRTQQEDSAVYLCASSFGGLYEQYFGPGTRLTVT.

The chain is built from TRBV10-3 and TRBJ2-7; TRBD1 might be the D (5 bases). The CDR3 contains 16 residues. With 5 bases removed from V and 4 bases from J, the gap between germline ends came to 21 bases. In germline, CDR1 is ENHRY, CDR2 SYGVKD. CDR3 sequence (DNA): TGTGCCATCAGTAGCAGTGACTCCGGGCAGGGTTACGAGCAGTACTTC. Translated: CAISSSDSGQGYEQYF.

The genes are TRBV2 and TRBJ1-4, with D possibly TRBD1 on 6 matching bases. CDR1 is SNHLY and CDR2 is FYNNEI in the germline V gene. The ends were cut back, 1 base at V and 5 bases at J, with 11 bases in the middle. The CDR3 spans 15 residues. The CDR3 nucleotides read TGTGCCAGCAGTGAAGGAGGGGGAAGGAATGAAAAACTGTTTTTT. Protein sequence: CASSEGGGRNEKLFF.

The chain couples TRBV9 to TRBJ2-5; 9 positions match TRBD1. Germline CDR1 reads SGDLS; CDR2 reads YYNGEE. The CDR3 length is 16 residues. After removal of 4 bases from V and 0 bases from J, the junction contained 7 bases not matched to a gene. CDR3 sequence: CASSQEGQGNQETQYF. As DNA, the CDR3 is TGTGCCAGCAGCCAAGAGGGACAGGGAAACCAAGAGACCCAGTACTTC. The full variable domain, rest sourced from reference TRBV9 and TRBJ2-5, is DSGVTQTPKHLITATGQRVTLRCSPRSGDLSVYWYQQSLDQGLQFLIQYYNGEERAKGNILERFSAQQFPDLHSELNLSSLELGDSALYFCASSQEGQGNQETQYFGPGTRLLVL.

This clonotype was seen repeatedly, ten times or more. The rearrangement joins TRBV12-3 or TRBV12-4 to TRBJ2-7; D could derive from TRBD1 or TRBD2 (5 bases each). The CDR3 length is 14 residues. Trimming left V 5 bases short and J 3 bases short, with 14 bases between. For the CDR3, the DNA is TGTGCCAGCAGTCTCGGGACGGTGAGCTACGAGCAGTACTTC. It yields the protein CASSLGTVSYEQYF.

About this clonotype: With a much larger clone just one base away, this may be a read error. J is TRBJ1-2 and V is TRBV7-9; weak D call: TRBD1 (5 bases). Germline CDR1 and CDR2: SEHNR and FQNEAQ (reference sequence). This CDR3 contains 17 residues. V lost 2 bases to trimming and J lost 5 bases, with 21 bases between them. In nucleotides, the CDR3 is TGTGCCAGCAGCTTAACACCCCGGGACGGGAAGAAGTATGGCTACACCTTC. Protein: CASSLTPRDGKKYGYTF.

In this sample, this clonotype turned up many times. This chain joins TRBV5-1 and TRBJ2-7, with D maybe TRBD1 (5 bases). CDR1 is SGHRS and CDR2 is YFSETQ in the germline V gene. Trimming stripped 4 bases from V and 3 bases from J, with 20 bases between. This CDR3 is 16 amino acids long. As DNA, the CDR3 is TGCGCCAGCAGCCCGGCCGGGCCCGGTCAGGGCTACGAGCAGTACTTC. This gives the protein CASSPAGPGQGYEQYF.

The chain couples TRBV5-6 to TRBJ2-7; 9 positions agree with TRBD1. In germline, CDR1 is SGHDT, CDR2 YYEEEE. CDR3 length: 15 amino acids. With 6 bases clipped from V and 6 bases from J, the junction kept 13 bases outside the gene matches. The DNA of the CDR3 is TGTGCCAGCACCACTAGCCGGGACAGGGACAGCGAGCAGTACTTC. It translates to CASTTSRDRDSEQYF.

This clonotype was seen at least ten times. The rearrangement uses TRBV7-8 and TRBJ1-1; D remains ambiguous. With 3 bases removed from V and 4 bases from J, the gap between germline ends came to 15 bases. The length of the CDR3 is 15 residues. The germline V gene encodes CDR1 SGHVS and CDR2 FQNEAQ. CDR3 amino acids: CASSFARARPTEAFF. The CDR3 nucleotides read TGTGCCAGCAGCTTTGCTAGGGCCCGCCCCACTGAAGCTTTCTTT. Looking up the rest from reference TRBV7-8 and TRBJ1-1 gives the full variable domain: GAGVSQSPRYKVAKRGQDVALRCDPISGHVSLFWYQQALGQGPEFLTYFQNEAQLDKSGLPSDRFFAERPEGSVSTLKIQRTQQEDSAVYLCASSFARARPTEAFFGQGTRLTVV.

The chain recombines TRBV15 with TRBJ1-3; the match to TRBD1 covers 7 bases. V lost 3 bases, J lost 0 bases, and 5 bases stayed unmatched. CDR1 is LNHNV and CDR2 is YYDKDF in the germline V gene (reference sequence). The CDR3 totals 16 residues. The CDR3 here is CATSSRTGVSGNTIYF. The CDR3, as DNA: TGTGCCACCAGCAGCAGGACAGGCGTCTCTGGAAACACCATATATTTT.